The subject of this entry is one TCR beta chain. MiXCR, run by TCRdb on the 5' RACE reads, gives a single entry per CDR3 protein. Among 75,000 to 80,000 distinct CDR3 sequences listed, around 17% were seen once. These data are taken from a study of early T cells in non-severe SARS-CoV-2 infection. V was shortened by 6 bases and J by 0 bases, with 13 bases between the two germline ends. There are 15 residues in the CDR3. Per the germline V gene, CDR1 is MNHEY and CDR2 is SVGAGI. Specimen: whole blood. The receptor was isolated from an adult who was a healthcare worker with PCR-confirmed SARS-CoV-2 infection or an uninfected control (not recorded which). This chain connects TRBV6-5 to TRBJ2-3; TRBD2 is a possible D gene (6 bases). The CDR3 protein is CASSYLATSTDTQYF. CDR3 in DNA: TGTGCCAGCAGCTATCTAGCGACTAGCACAGATACGCAGTATTTT.